The next 27 T cell receptor beta chains were all read from a single sample in a study of shared clonotypes between healthy human individuals. The table came from immunoSEQ multiplex PCR; TCRdb's copy has only in-frame clones and leaves some out. The sample has hundreds of thousands of clones; less than 98% are singletons. Sequencing used naive CD4+ T cells sorted from blood. Stated subset: CD45RA+ positively selected. The receptors stem from a woman in her 30s in good health.

This chain's CDR3 is CAWSPILASEQFF. The CDR3 nucleotides are TGTGCCTGGAGTCCAATTCTAGCGAGCGAGCAGTTCTTC. The chain links TRBV30 to TRBJ2-1; possibly TRBD2 for D (6 bases). This CDR3 is 13 amino acids long. Trimming took 2 bases from V and 10 from J, leaving 15 bases between them. Germline CDR1 GTSNPN, CDR2 SVGIG (reference sequence).

This rearrangement joins TRBV28 to TRBJ2-3; D is ambiguous. Trimming removed 3 bases at V and 1 base at J, with 14 bases between. Per the germline V gene, CDR1 is MDHEN and CDR2 is SYDVKM. The CDR3 contains 16 residues. The CDR3: CASSFPTNRGTDTQYF. CDR3 sequence (DNA): TGTGCCAGCAGTTTCCCGACAAATAGGGGCACAGATACGCAGTATTTT.

This chain joins TRBV5-1 and TRBJ2-7; 8 nucleotides match TRBD1. The germline gives CDR1 SGHRS, CDR2 YFSETQ. This CDR3 has 14 amino acids. V was pared by 3 bases and J by 5 bases, with 7 bases of the junction left unmatched. CDR3 amino acids: CASSSIQGAHEQYF. Here the CDR3 DNA reads TGCGCCAGCAGCTCTATTCAGGGGGCCCACGAGCAGTACTTC. The full variable domain, completed using reference TRBV5-1 and TRBJ2-7, is KAGVTQTPRYLIKTRGQQVTLSCSPISGHRSVSWYQQTPGQGLQFLFEYFSETQRNKGNFPGRFSGRQFSNSRSEMNVSTLELGDSALYLCASSSIQGAHEQYFGPGTRLTVT.

CDR3 coding DNA: TGTGCCAGCAGTTTGAGGGGACAGATCTATGGCTACACCTTC. It translates to CASSLRGQIYGYTF. The V call is TRBV28, the J call TRBJ1-2; TRBD1 aligns across 7 bases. This CDR3 spans 14 amino acids. After removal of 3 bases from V and 4 bases from J, the junction contained 5 bases not matched to a gene. Germline CDR1 MDHEN, CDR2 SYDVKM.

The chain has TRBV10-2 and TRBJ1-1, with 7 bases matching TRBD1. The CDR3 is 12 residues long. Germline V gene sequence: CDR1 WSHSY, CDR2 SAAADI. Germline trimming cut 4 bases from V and 11 bases from J; bases unmatched to any gene: 7. CDR3 DNA sequence: TGCGCCAGCAGTGGTACAGGGGTAAACGCTTTCTTT. Protein: CASSGTGVNAFF.

The chain links TRBV28 to TRBJ2-7; 11 bases line up with TRBD2. The CDR3 runs 16 residues. CDR1 is MDHEN and CDR2 is SYDVKM in the germline V gene. V dropped 1 base and J dropped 3; count of bases not matched to a gene: 5. As DNA, the CDR3 is TGTGCCAGCAGTTTATCTAGCGGGAGGCTTAGCTACGAGCAGTACTTC. Its translation: CASSLSSGRLSYEQYF. Full variable domain (outside the CDR3, taken from reference TRBV28 and TRBJ2-7): DVKVTQSSRYLVKRTGEKVFLECVQDMDHENMFWYRQDPGLGLRLIYFSYDVKMKEKGDIPEGYSVSREKKERFSLILESASTNQTSMYLCASSLSSGRLSYEQYFGPGTRLTVT.

CDR3 bases: TGTGCCAGCAGTGACCGGGACAGGGGCACAGATACGCAGTATTTT. Protein sequence: CASSDRDRGTDTQYF. This chain connects TRBV28 to TRBJ2-3, with 9 bases aligning to TRBD1. Germline-derived CDR1 and CDR2 are MDHEN and SYDVKM. The CDR3 runs to 15 residues. V was clipped by 5 bases and J by 1 base; unmatched bases: 4.

The chain links TRBV5-1 to TRBJ2-1; D remains unclear. With 3 bases removed from V and 0 bases from J, the gap between germline ends came to 10 bases. Germline V gives CDR1 SGHRS, CDR2 YFSETQ. The CDR3 loop spans 15 amino acids. The CDR3 DNA reads TGCGCCAGCAGCTCCACTACGAGCTCCTACAATGAGCAGTTCTTC. The encoded protein is CASSSTTSSYNEQFF.

The chain is built from TRBV10-3 and TRBJ1-4; D is uncertain. The V end was cut by 2 bases, the J end by 4 bases, with 11 bases between. Germline CDR1 ENHRY, CDR2 SYGVKD. This CDR3 contains 15 residues. In DNA, the CDR3 is TGTGCCATCAGTGAGGGACCGTCCGATAATGAAAAACTGTTTTTT. Amino acids: CAISEGPSDNEKLFF.

CDR3 residues: CASTGTYQETQYF. The CDR3 nucleotides read TGTGCCAGCACGGGCACCTACCAAGAGACCCAGTACTTC. The chain has TRBV6-1 and TRBJ2-5, with no clear D. In germline, CDR1 is MNHNS, CDR2 SASEGT. V was shortened by 7 bases and J by 0 bases, with 9 bases between the two germline ends. This CDR3 region has 13 residues.

CDR3 DNA sequence: TGTGCCAGCAGTAGACAGGGTGGGATGGGCGAGCAGTACTTC. Translating it yields CASSRQGGMGEQYF. The V and J genes are TRBV27 and TRBJ2-7; 7 nucleotides line up with TRBD1. Germline loops: CDR1 MNHEY, CDR2 SMNVEV (reference sequence). Trimming cost V 5 bases and J 6 bases; bases outside gene matches: 10. The length of the CDR3 is 14 residues.

The J gene is TRBJ2-3, the V gene TRBV28, with a tentative D call TRBD1 (5 bases). This CDR3 has 15 amino acids. V lost 7 bases to trimming and J lost 5 bases, with 19 bases between them. Germline values: CDR1 MDHEN, CDR2 SYDVKM. DNA of the CDR3: TGTGCCAGCAACCTCAGGGTAAATGTTGTAGATACGCAGTATTTT. It encodes CASNLRVNVVDTQYF.

The CDR3 region is CASSLSSSNEKLFF. CDR3 DNA: TGCGCCAGCAGCTTGTCCTCCTCTAATGAAAAACTGTTTTTT. The genes are TRBV5-1 and TRBJ1-4; D is unclear. This CDR3 comprises 14 residues. V was trimmed by 1 base and J by 3 bases, leaving 7 bases between them. Per the germline V gene, CDR1 is SGHRS and CDR2 is YFSETQ.

V is TRBV7-9 and J is TRBJ1-1; no clear D. The CDR3 contains 14 residues. V was cut by 2 bases and J by 9 bases, with 16 bases left in between. Germline V gives CDR1 SEHNR, CDR2 FQNEAQ (reference sequence). In nucleotides, the CDR3 is TGTGCCAGCAGCTTAATTGGACGGCTGGGGAAAGCTTTCTTT. This encodes CASSLIGRLGKAFF.

The chain carries TRBV19 and TRBJ2-7, with 7 nucleotides matching TRBD2. In germline, CDR1 is LNHDA, CDR2 SQIVND (reference sequence). The CDR3 runs to 16 residues. V was pared by 3 bases and J by 4 bases, with 12 bases of the junction left unmatched. CDR3 sequence reads: CASSIGSRLADYEQYF. In DNA, the CDR3 is TGTGCCAGTAGTATTGGTTCGAGGCTAGCGGATTACGAGCAGTACTTC. The full variable domain, completed using reference TRBV19 and TRBJ2-7, is DGGITQSPKYLFRKEGQNVTLSCEQNLNHDAMYWYRQDPGQGLRLIYYSQIVNDFQKGDIAEGYSVSREKKESFPLTVTSAQKNPTAFYLCASSIGSRLADYEQYFGPGTRLTVT.

This chain uses TRBV11-2 with TRBJ2-2; perhaps TRBD1 as D (6 bases). The CDR3 has 18 residues. V was clipped by 1 base and J by 8 bases, with 23 bases between them. The germline gives CDR1 SGHAT, CDR2 FQNNGV. The DNA of the CDR3 is TGTGCCAGCAGCTTAGTCTACAGGGTGTTAATTCCCGTGGGGGAGCTGTTTTTT. Its translation: CASSLVYRVLIPVGELFF. The complete variable domain, with remaining parts taken from reference TRBV11-2 and TRBJ2-2, reads EAGVAQSPRYKIIEKRQSVAFWCNPISGHATLYWYQQILGQGPKLLIQFQNNGVVDDSQLPKDRFSAERLKGVDSTLKIQPAKLEDSAVYLCASSLVYRVLIPVGELFFGEGSRLTVL.

This chain connects TRBV6-6 to TRBJ2-3; D might be TRBD2 (6 bases). CDR3 size: 14 residues. Germline V gene data show CDR1 as MNHNY and CDR2 as SVGAGI (reference sequence). V shed 6 bases and J shed 2 bases, with 12 bases lying between them. CDR3: CASRNSGFTDTQYF. In DNA form, the CDR3 reads TGTGCCAGCAGGAATAGCGGATTCACAGATACGCAGTATTTT.

As DNA, the CDR3 is TGTGCCAGAAGCCCCTGGGGTTGCGGGAGGGCCGGTACAGATACGCAGTATTTT. It encodes CARSPWGCGRAGTDTQYF. The chain couples TRBV5-3 to TRBJ2-3, with 9 bases identical to TRBD2. TRBV5-3 is reported as an ORF; its role is uncertain. There are 18 residues in the CDR3. J was trimmed by 3 bases and V by 4 bases; bases with no gene match: 15.

J is TRBJ2-3 and V is TRBV9; D remains unclear. Trimming removed 3 bases at V and 0 bases at J, with 11 bases between. The CDR3 covers 15 residues. The V gene's germline CDR1 is SGDLS and CDR2 YYNGEE. CDR3 in amino acids: CASSAPRPSTDTQYF. CDR3 bases: TGTGCCAGCAGCGCGCCACGTCCTAGCACAGATACGCAGTATTTT. Together with reference TRBV9 and TRBJ2-3, the CDR3 gives the full variable domain: DSGVTQTPKHLITATGQRVTLRCSPRSGDLSVYWYQQSLDQGLQFLIQYYNGEERAKGNILERFSAQQFPDLHSELNLSSLELGDSALYFCASSAPRPSTDTQYFGPGTRLTVL.

The chain has TRBV18 and TRBJ2-7; 8 nucleotides agree with TRBD1. Germline assignment: CDR1 KGHSH and CDR2 LQKENI. The CDR3 totals 16 residues. The V segment lost 3 bases and the J segment 4 bases; nucleotides outside the gene matches: 11. In DNA form, the CDR3 reads TGTGCCAGCTCACCCCAGGGGGCGACGGTAGCTTACGAGCAGTACTTC. It codes for CASSPQGATVAYEQYF.

The V and J genes are TRBV6-5 and TRBJ2-1; D remains ambiguous. The CDR3 has 14 amino acids. The germline V gene encodes CDR1 MNHEY and CDR2 SVGAGI. The V end lost 0 bases, the J end lost 14 bases, and 17 bases lay between the germline ends. The CDR3 DNA reads as TGTGCCAGCAGTTACTCTTGGGTGGCTGGGATGAAGTTCTTC. It translates to CASSYSWVAGMKFF.

The chain combines TRBV7-6 with TRBJ1-4; 9 nucleotides agree with TRBD1. The CDR3 extends over 14 amino acids. The J segment lost 11 bases and the V segment lost 0 bases, leaving 4 bases of the junction unmatched. Germline CDR1 SGHVS, CDR2 FNYEAQ. CDR3 protein: CASSLATGGRKLFF. In DNA form, the CDR3 reads TGTGCCAGCAGCTTAGCAACAGGGGGCAGGAAACTGTTTTTT.

This chain uses TRBV30 with TRBJ2-3, with D perhaps TRBD2 (5 bases). The CDR3 spans 13 residues. CDR1 and CDR2 from the germline V gene are GTSNPN and SVGIG (reference sequence). V was shortened by 2 bases and J by 4 bases, with 10 bases between the two germline ends. CDR3 coding DNA: TGTGCCTGGAGTAGGGAGTACGCAGATACGCAGTATTTT. Amino acid sequence: CAWSREYADTQYF.

The genes are TRBV27 and TRBJ2-6; possibly TRBD1 or TRBD2 for D (6 bases each). V was cut by 9 bases and J by 2 bases, with 20 bases left in between. The germline V gene encodes CDR1 MNHEY and CDR2 SMNVEV (reference sequence). This CDR3 is built from 17 residues. CDR3 residues: CASLGGGKATGANVLTF. CDR3 in DNA: TGTGCCAGTCTTGGGGGCGGGAAGGCTACTGGGGCCAACGTCCTGACTTTC.

V usage is TRBV30 and J usage is TRBJ2-7; the D gene is possibly TRBD2 (6 bases). The length of the CDR3 is 12 residues. In germline, CDR1 is GTSNPN, CDR2 SVGIG (reference sequence). Trimming pared 4 bases from V and 6 bases from J, leaving 13 bases between. Here the CDR3 reads CAWTRGMSEQYF. CDR3 DNA: TGTGCCTGGACGCGCGGGATGAGCGAGCAGTACTTC. Supplemented by reference TRBV30 and TRBJ2-7, the full variable domain reads SQTIHQWPATLVQPVGSPLSLECTVEGTSNPNLYWYRQAAGRGLQLLFYSVGIGQISSEVPQNLSASRPQDRQFILSSKKLLLSDSGFYLCAWTRGMSEQYFGPGTRLTVT.

This chain links TRBV5-1 with TRBJ2-7, with 7 bases identical to TRBD1. In germline, CDR1 is SGHRS, CDR2 YFSETQ. The CDR3 length is 15 residues. V dropped 5 bases and J dropped 5; count of bases not matched to a gene: 13. CDR3 region: CASSSLGDSSHEQYF. Written as DNA, the CDR3 is TGCGCCAGCAGTTCCCTAGGGGACAGTAGCCACGAGCAGTACTTC.

The J gene is TRBJ2-2, the V gene TRBV11-2; TRBD2 matches at 12 bases. Trimming at V came to 9 bases and at J to 4 bases, leaving 6 bases not matched to a gene. CDR1 is SGHAT and CDR2 is FQNNGV in the germline V gene. The CDR3 totals 15 residues. The CDR3 sequence: CASETSGRRTGELFF. For the CDR3, the DNA is TGTGCCAGTGAGACTAGCGGGAGACGCACCGGGGAGCTGTTTTTT.